This T cell receptor beta chain originates from a study of T cell responses to AZD1222 COVID-19 vaccine (dated by TCRdb to the early 2020s). For the wider study: AZD1222 recipients whose second dose came at about 4 weeks and those whose second dose came at about 12 weeks were combined into one group, since spike-specific TCR depth and breadth did not differ between the two schedules. A total of roughly 240 trial participants underwent TCR sequencing, of whom 207 received two doses of AZD1222 and around 26 received two doses of the MenACWY control vaccine. Trial participants were enrolled by age into 18-55, 56-69 and 70-plus year subgroups, with about 150, 28 and 57 TCR-sequenced participants respectively. The paper's findings and limits, for the study overall: The 56-69-year group was small, and its depth increase did not reach significance, likely because of low power. Vaccine-associated CD4 TCRs spanned the whole spike protein, with dominant responses in regions 160-218 and 743-854. After two AZD1222 doses, both the breadth and the depth of spike-specific TCRs were significantly higher than at day 0 and than in MenACWY recipients. Reportedly, close to half of the unique spike-specific TCRs recognized epitopes lying outside the regions that are mutated in the B.1.351 and B.1.1.7 variants. Conclusions about previously exposed vaccinees are limited, since just five or six AZD1222 recipients were seropositive for SARS-CoV-2 at baseline. Participants were mostly white British and included more females than males, and it was suggested by the authors that clonal diversity may have been underestimated. Because no samples from the day 14 peak response were available, repertoires could be characterized only after the peak T cell response.

The time point label, as the study defines it: baseline before first vaccination. The vaccinee samples were drawn from two UK trials, COV001 and COV002, one of which was a single-blind randomized controlled phase 2/3 trial testing AZD1222 (ChAdOx1 nCoV-19) in healthy adults. For TCRbeta chain sequencing, PBMC samples from trial participants were taken at day 0 and at day 28 after the second dose. The CDR3 regions of human TCRbeta chains were analyzed by immunosequencing. The paper's processing steps were these. Repertoire TCRs were matched against a reference library of SARS-CoV-2-specific TCRs generated with the MIRA antigen-specificity platform. Breadth was defined as the fraction of unique TCRs that were SARS-CoV-2-associated. Depth was defined as the fraction of total T cells that were SARS-CoV-2-associated. Each spike-specific TCR was assigned to its reactive spike region and to a CD4 or CD8 class using the MIRA data. Log10-transformed breadth and depth values were compared by one-way ANOVA with Sidak's multiple comparisons tests. TCRdb provides this immuneACCESS table in a form limited to in-frame rearrangements. Some clones are lacking; in checked studies, under half of them reflect an unresolved V gene, and why the rest are absent is not known. V, J and clone size reflect that table, while D and trimming were determined from the DNA. In all, the sample holds fewer than 30,000 clones, and about three quarters of those were seen once. The ten largest clonotypes hold roughly 5.9% of the sample.

The CDR3 starts with the cysteine, ends with the phenylalanine, and has 18 residues. The DNA shown is the 54-base CDR3, in frame from base 1. Ends trimmed: V by 3 bases, J by 4 bases; bases unmatched to a gene: 12. Per the germline V gene, KGHDR is the CDR1 and SFDVKD is the CDR2. About this clone: Its target antigen remains unknown. No quality values exist for individual bases; no much larger clone is one base distant.

This specimen was peripheral blood, taken on day 0 of AZD1222 vaccination. The sequence came from an adult in good health. The V gene is TRBV24-1 and the J gene is TRBJ2-2, with 8 central nucleotides matching TRBD1. For the CDR3, the sequence is CATSDRTLRQGSTGELFF. The sequenced DNA is TGTGCCACCAGTGATCGAACCCTACGACAGGGGAGCACCGGGGAGCTGTTTTTT.